A single sample is the source of the 6 T cell receptor beta chains below, sequenced in a study of long-term antiretroviral therapy in people with HIV. Assay version v3.0 of immunoSEQ was used, and it was run at survey level. Assay used: immunoSEQ multiplex PCR; TCRdb lists only in-frame clones, some missing. The sample records roughly 25,000 clones, 65% to 90% being singletons. The sequencing here drew on unsorted PBMCs, taken 3 years after starting antiretroviral therapy. Every receptor here comes from a man aged 45-65 years with HIV.

The V gene is TRBV6-6, the J gene TRBJ2-5; D remains ambiguous. Gene TRBJ2-7 matches the end of the DNA better, so the J call may be wrong. The CDR3 runs to 11 residues. Germline loops: CDR1 MNHNY, CDR2 SVGAGI (reference sequence). Written as DNA, the CDR3 is TGTGCCAGCAGCCCGTCCTACGAGCAGTACTTC. Protein product: CASSPSYEQYF.

This clone was observed once. DNA of the CDR3: TGCGCCAGCAGCCAGGACAGGGTGGCTGAAGCTTTCTTT. Translating it yields CASSQDRVAEAFF. The V call is TRBV4-1, the J call TRBJ1-1; 8 bases map to TRBD1. V was pared by 3 bases and J by 6 bases, with 3 bases of the junction left unmatched. The CDR3 runs 13 residues. Germline loops: CDR1 MGHRA, CDR2 YSYEKL.

The CDR3 nucleotides read TGTGCCAGCAGCTCCAGAGACAGATCCTACGAGCAGTACTTC. As protein: CASSSRDRSYEQYF. V and J are TRBV7-9 and TRBJ2-7, with D perhaps TRBD1 (5 bases). Trimming removed 4 bases at V and 1 base at J, with 11 bases between. The germline V gene encodes CDR1 SEHNR and CDR2 FQNEAQ (reference sequence). The CDR3 consists of 14 residues.

V and J are TRBV28 and TRBJ2-1, with a tentative D call TRBD2 (5 bases). Trimming removed 2 bases at V and 8 bases at J, with 13 bases between. CDR1 MDHEN and CDR2 SYDVKM come from the germline V gene. The CDR3 runs 14 residues. CDR3: CASSLNYEGDEQFF. The CDR3 DNA reads as TGTGCCAGCAGTTTAAACTATGAGGGCGATGAGCAGTTCTTC.

This clone was seen a single time. The rearrangement links TRBV29-1 to TRBJ1-5; D unclear. V lost 3 bases to trimming and J lost 5 bases, with 14 bases between them. Germline loops: CDR1 SQVTM, CDR2 ANQGSEA. This CDR3 comprises 14 residues. The CDR3 reads CSVEGKKGYQPQHF. The CDR3 DNA is TGCAGCGTTGAGGGGAAGAAGGGCTATCAGCCCCAGCATTTT.

This clone showed up just once. Here the CDR3 reads CASSLPGAGQPQHF. Here the CDR3 DNA reads TGTGCCAGCAGCCTCCCGGGGGCGGGGCAGCCCCAGCATTTT. V usage is TRBV6-5 and J usage is TRBJ1-5; maybe TRBD1 (6 bases). Per the germline V gene, CDR1 is MNHEY and CDR2 is SVGAGI. This CDR3 contains 14 residues. Deletions cut 6 bases from V and 7 bases from J, with 16 bases between.